These T cell receptor beta chains were read from a single sample in a study of OX40 agonist ivuxolimab in advanced cancers. Assay: immunoSEQ multiplex PCR; the TCRdb copy retains only in-frame clones and omits some. The repertoire holds 12,000 to 15,000 clones, with approximately 80% as singletons. The specimen comprised CD4+ or CD8+ T cells sorted from blood, sampled in a trial of the OX40 agonist ivuxolimab. The source is an adult with an advanced solid tumor such as melanoma, head and neck, liver or kidney cancer. CDR3s include the opening cysteine and the closing phenylalanine or tryptophan. D genes are given only for firm matches.

j_gene | d_gene | v_gene | CDR3aa
TRBJ1-5 | NA | TRBV27 | CASSPTGLSNQPQHF
TRBJ2-5 | NA | TRBV27 | CASSPSNQETQYF
TRBJ2-3 | NA | TRBV5-4 | CASRYENADTQYF
TRBJ2-7 | NA | TRBV19 | CASSRGAYEQYF
TRBJ2-1 | NA | TRBV7-3 | CASSPGLAAYNEQFF
TRBJ2-1 | NA | TRBV6-5 | CASSSGVNSYNEQFF
TRBJ2-2 | NA | TRBV2 | CASRADTGELFF
TRBJ2-1 | NA | TRBV19 | CASSIFQSSYNEQFF
TRBJ2-2 | TRBD2 | TRBV15 | CATSSTGPGTSGITGELFF
TRBJ1-1 | NA | TRBV30 | CAWIYDNENTEAFF